This T cell receptor (beta chain) was documented in a study of blood T cell repertoires in COVID-19. Whole-study context: Samples came from the United States, Italy and Spain, spanning acute and convalescent COVID-19.

In the original processing: Using reference gene primer amplification, nucleated cell counts were estimated. Method: immunoSEQ multiplex PCR; TCRdb's copy keeps in-frame clones and lacks some. V and J calls and clone size are given by that table; D and trimming were obtained from the DNA. The repertoire holds over 200,000 clones, with roughly 80% as singletons. The CDR3 is 12 residues long. The ends lost 6 bases at V and 4 bases at J; junction bases unmatched: 1. This chain joins TRBV12-3 or TRBV12-4 and TRBJ2-3, with 7 positions matching TRBD2. The clonotype comes from a human donor in a cohort sampled during active COVID-19. The source material was peripheral blood. The CDR3 loop is CASRLAADTQYF. The CDR3 nucleotides are TGTGCCAGCAGGCTAGCGGCAGATACGCAGTATTTT.